Listed below are T cell receptor beta chains from one sample, sequenced in a study of shared clonotypes between healthy human individuals. Assay: immunoSEQ multiplex PCR; the TCRdb copy retains only in-frame clones and omits some. The sample holds about 2.4 million clones, more than 85% seen once. The sequenced sample was naive CD4+ T cells from PBMCs. The receptors shown here come from a man aged 18-30 years in good health. Some clones in this sample may be carry-over from other donors' samples. CDR3s leave out the opening cysteine and the closing phenylalanine or tryptophan. Each record gives: J gene, V gene, CDR3 protein.

j_call: TRBJ2-3; v_call: TRBV7-2; cdr3_aa: ASSLSDTQY
j_call: TRBJ1-2; v_call: TRBV4-2; cdr3_aa: ASSQLPGQGSVDYGYT
j_call: TRBJ2-7; v_call: TRBV7-2; cdr3_aa: ASSLDRSSYEQY
j_call: TRBJ1-1; v_call: TRBV7-2; cdr3_aa: ASSLGGGNTEAF
j_call: TRBJ2-2; v_call: TRBV25-1; cdr3_aa: ASSRGQGGNTGELF
j_call: TRBJ1-3; v_call: TRBV6-6; cdr3_aa: ASSPPGNSGNTIY
j_call: TRBJ1-5; v_call: TRBV2; cdr3_aa: ASSGGQEVRGPQH
j_call: TRBJ2-1; v_call: TRBV5-1; cdr3_aa: ASRVVSLRDEQF
j_call: TRBJ2-2; v_call: TRBV29-1; cdr3_aa: SVESLAGVTGELF
j_call: TRBJ2-3; v_call: TRBV25-1; cdr3_aa: ASSRRGTPYTDTQY
j_call: TRBJ2-7; v_call: TRBV18; cdr3_aa: ASSQGQGFHEQY
j_call: TRBJ2-3; v_call: TRBV5-8; cdr3_aa: ASRAGVTDTQY
j_call: TRBJ1-4; v_call: TRBV2; cdr3_aa: ASSEAFDVRNEKLF
j_call: TRBJ2-2; v_call: TRBV28; cdr3_aa: ASSLLRNTGELF
j_call: TRBJ1-1; v_call: TRBV5-1; cdr3_aa: ASSLDKPGTEAF
j_call: TRBJ1-1; v_call: TRBV25-1; cdr3_aa: ASVDDQSFTEAF
j_call: TRBJ2-7; v_call: TRBV5-1; cdr3_aa: ASSLGGTGAYEQY
j_call: TRBJ2-4; v_call: TRBV19; cdr3_aa: ASSIGDGNIQY
j_call: TRBJ2-3; v_call: TRBV6-4; cdr3_aa: ASSVEGGPWDTQY
j_call: TRBJ2-1; v_call: TRBV27; cdr3_aa: ASSSRTSGRVYEQF
j_call: TRBJ1-1; v_call: TRBV7-3; cdr3_aa: ASSKRTGAEAF
j_call: TRBJ2-3; v_call: TRBV5-4; cdr3_aa: ASSLALMGGTDTQY
j_call: TRBJ1-5; v_call: TRBV30; cdr3_aa: AWSGQPNQPQH
j_call: TRBJ2-5; v_call: TRBV28; cdr3_aa: ASTRGAETQY
j_call: TRBJ1-1; v_call: TRBV7-3; cdr3_aa: ASSPGHRAEAF
j_call: TRBJ1-6; v_call: TRBV7-3; cdr3_aa: ASSPGHTGYNSPLH
j_call: TRBJ2-7; v_call: TRBV18; cdr3_aa: ASSPPGRRGNEQY
j_call: TRBJ2-5; v_call: TRBV19; cdr3_aa: ASTTGTDQETQY
j_call: TRBJ2-5; v_call: TRBV28; cdr3_aa: ASSPPQMAQY
j_call: TRBJ2-7; v_call: TRBV5-1; cdr3_aa: ASSFSYEQY
j_call: TRBJ2-5; v_call: TRBV9; cdr3_aa: ASSRREAQETQY
j_call: TRBJ1-1; v_call: TRBV7-3; cdr3_aa: ASSLIGQREAF
j_call: TRBJ1-1; v_call: TRBV4-2; cdr3_aa: ASSQPSWNTEAF
j_call: TRBJ2-4; v_call: TRBV18; cdr3_aa: ASSPGVGGDIQY
j_call: TRBJ2-7; v_call: TRBV5-6; cdr3_aa: ASSPRGLSIPEQY
j_call: TRBJ2-7; v_call: TRBV10-3; cdr3_aa: AISETQGQLPYEQY
j_call: TRBJ2-1; v_call: TRBV7-3; cdr3_aa: ASSQGLAGEQF
j_call: TRBJ2-2; v_call: TRBV5-1; cdr3_aa: ASSPDRGQLTGELF
j_call: TRBJ2-7; v_call: TRBV27; cdr3_aa: ATSWRAGVSYEQY
j_call: TRBJ1-2; v_call: TRBV5-6; cdr3_aa: ASTFRENYGYT
j_call: TRBJ2-2; v_call: TRBV5-4; cdr3_aa: ASSLTGGPNGELF
j_call: TRBJ2-2; v_call: TRBV6-5; cdr3_aa: ASSYHGLADTGELF
j_call: TRBJ2-7; v_call: TRBV5-1; cdr3_aa: ASSTLSEAYEQY
j_call: TRBJ2-7; v_call: TRBV6-5; cdr3_aa: ASSYSRTSYEQY
j_call: TRBJ2-7; v_call: TRBV5-1; cdr3_aa: ASSLEGTGRYEQY
j_call: TRBJ1-1; v_call: TRBV20-1; cdr3_aa: SARPRTEAF
j_call: TRBJ1-2; v_call: TRBV19; cdr3_aa: ASSIESLGNYGYT